This passage covers 31 T cell receptor beta chains from one sample sequenced in a study of Tregs in tolerant kidney transplant recipients. Only in-frame clones appear in the TCRdb table, and some are missing; sequencing was by immunoSEQ multiplex PCR. In the table there are tens of thousands of clones, approximately 83% of which are singletons. Sequenced material: Tregs from blood, taken before the transplant. These receptors originate from a human donor who received a combined kidney and bone marrow transplant.

This chain links TRBV27 with TRBJ2-1; a possible D gene is TRBD2 (5 bases). The CDR3 has 15 residues. The V end lost 5 bases, the J end lost 2 bases, and 13 bases lay between the germline ends. Germline V gene sequence: CDR1 MNHEY, CDR2 SMNVEV (reference sequence). The CDR3 protein is CASSPERLPYNEQFF. DNA for the CDR3: TGTGCCAGCAGTCCCGAGCGGTTACCCTACAATGAGCAGTTCTTC.

The chain combines TRBV29-1 with TRBJ2-1, with TRBD2 identical over 9 bases. The CDR3 is 13 residues long. Germline V gives CDR1 SQVTM, CDR2 ANQGSEA. The ends lost 4 bases at V and 7 bases at J; junction bases unmatched: 5. The CDR3 sequence is CSVGGGAVNEQFF. CDR3 bases: TGCAGCGTTGGCGGGGGGGCGGTAAATGAGCAGTTCTTC.

The chain combines TRBV4-3 with TRBJ2-7; a weak D match, TRBD2 (5 bases). CDR3 length equals 14 residues. The germline CDR1 and CDR2 sequences are LGHNA and YSLEER. V gave up 1 base and J gave up 2 bases, with 9 bases separating them. The CDR3 reads CASSQGPRAYEQYF. CDR3 DNA: TGCGCCAGCAGCCAAGGTCCGAGGGCCTACGAGCAGTACTTC.

The V call is TRBV5-1, the J call TRBJ1-3; D uncertain. Trimming left V 0 bases short and J 0 bases short, with 7 bases between. CDR1 SGHRS and CDR2 YFSETQ come from the germline V gene. This CDR3 has 15 residues. The DNA for the CDR3 is TGCGCCAGCAGCTTGGGGCCGAGCTCTGGAAACACCATATATTTT. This gives the protein CASSLGPSSGNTIYF.

The gene calls are TRBV28 and TRBJ2-7, with D tentatively TRBD1 (6 bases). The CDR3 is 15 residues long. V was trimmed by 4 bases and J by 0 bases, leaving 13 bases between them. The germline gives CDR1 MDHEN, CDR2 SYDVKM. The CDR3: CASSSGAAPSYEQYF. The CDR3 DNA reads as TGTGCCAGCAGTTCAGGGGCGGCCCCCTCCTACGAGCAGTACTTC.

This clone appeared a single time. This sequence joins TRBV5-1 and TRBJ2-5; D is unclear. Germline V CDR1 and CDR2: SGHRS, YFSETQ. The CDR3 totals 14 residues. V lost 2 bases to trimming and J lost 1 base, with 9 bases between them. CDR3 coding DNA: TGCGCCAGCAGCTTTTTCAAAAGCCAAGAGACCCAGTACTTC. Encoded protein: CASSFFKSQETQYF.

The V call is TRBV9, the J call TRBJ2-2, with 11 bases lining up with TRBD1. Germline values: CDR1 SGDLS, CDR2 YYNGEE. V was clipped by 3 bases and J by 8 bases; unmatched bases: 12. The CDR3 length is 17 residues. The CDR3 sequence is CASSAYSGQGARGELFF. The CDR3 coding sequence is TGTGCCAGCAGCGCATACTCCGGACAGGGGGCGCGAGGGGAGCTGTTTTTT.

V and J are TRBV7-2 and TRBJ2-2; perhaps TRBD2 as D (5 bases). This CDR3 region has 13 residues. The V gene lost 8 bases and the J gene lost 5 bases, with 12 bases spanning the gap. Germline V gives CDR1 SGHTA, CDR2 FQGNSA. CDR3 amino acids: CASARGGTGELFF. The CDR3 bases are TGTGCCAGCGCCCGAGGCGGGACCGGGGAGCTGTTTTTT.

In this sample, this clone turned up a few times. V and J are TRBV18 and TRBJ1-2; D possibly corresponds to TRBD1 (5 bases). The V gene lost 3 bases and the J gene lost 6 bases, with 20 bases spanning the gap. Germline CDR1 reads KGHSH; CDR2 reads LQKENI. This CDR3 has 16 amino acids. Here the CDR3 DNA reads TGTGCCAGCTCACCTTTGGGACCAACCCCGCATAATGGCTACACCTTC. It encodes CASSPLGPTPHNGYTF.

The chain has TRBV10-2 and TRBJ2-1; a possible D gene is TRBD2 (6 bases). CDR3 length equals 14 residues. V was cut by 6 bases and J by 3 bases, with 12 bases left in between. CDR1 is WSHSY and CDR2 is SAAADI in the germline V gene. This chain's CDR3 is CASRASEIYNEQFF. The CDR3, as DNA: TGCGCCAGCAGGGCTAGCGAGATCTACAATGAGCAGTTCTTC.

The chain uses TRBV7-9 and TRBJ2-5; 9 bases map to TRBD1. Germline CDR1 SEHNR, CDR2 FQNEAQ (reference sequence). The CDR3 has 16 amino acids. V was pared by 1 base and J by 5 bases, with 8 bases of the junction left unmatched. The chain's CDR3 is CASSLGTGVIRETQYF. The DNA of the CDR3 is TGTGCCAGCAGCTTAGGGACAGGGGTAATTCGGGAGACCCAGTACTTC. The whole variable domain, remainder taken from reference TRBV7-9 and TRBJ2-5, is DTGVSQNPRHKITKRGQNVTFRCDPISEHNRLYWYRQTLGQGPEFLTYFQNEAQLEKSRLLSDRFSAERPKGSFSTLEIQRTEQGDSAMYLCASSLGTGVIRETQYFGPGTRLLVL.

This chain joins TRBV28 and TRBJ2-1, with TRBD2 identical over 11 bases. Germline trimming cut 5 bases from V and 4 bases from J; bases unmatched to any gene: 7. The germline V gene has CDR1 MDHEN and CDR2 SYDVKM. The CDR3 is made up of 16 amino acids. CDR3 nucleotides: TGTGCCAGCAGTAAACCCGGGACTAGCGGATACAATGAGCAGTTCTTC. As protein: CASSKPGTSGYNEQFF.

The sample holds a few counts of this clone. The V gene is TRBV7-2, the J gene TRBJ2-1, with a tentative D call TRBD2 (6 bases). V dropped 2 bases and J dropped 6 bases, with 8 bases sitting between them. The germline V gene has CDR1 SGHTA and CDR2 FQGNSA. The CDR3 runs 13 residues. CDR3 sequence (DNA): TGTGCCAGCAGCTTAACCGGGGGCAATGAGCAGTTCTTC. This gives the protein CASSLTGGNEQFF.

A note on this clone: Different DNA sequences within this sample yield the same CDR3. This chain connects TRBV7-9 to TRBJ2-3; either TRBD1 or TRBD2 may fit D (5 bases each). CDR3 size: 14 residues. The V gene lost 0 bases and the J gene lost 1 base, with 5 bases spanning the gap. The V gene's germline CDR1 is SEHNR and CDR2 FQNEAQ (reference sequence). The CDR3 coding sequence is TGTGCCAGCAGCTTAGCGGGGGGCACAGATACGCAGTATTTT. It is translated as CASSLAGGTDTQYF.

The J gene is TRBJ1-4, the V gene TRBV18, with unresolved D. Germline V gene sequence: CDR1 KGHSH, CDR2 LQKENI. V was shortened by 0 bases and J by 0 bases, with 11 bases between the two germline ends. There are 17 residues in the CDR3. The DNA of the CDR3 is TGTGCCAGCTCACCACCCCGCACTAAAACAACTAATGAAAAACTGTTTTTT. Its translation is CASSPPRTKTTNEKLFF.

This clone is a singleton in its sample. The gene calls are TRBV2 and TRBJ2-5, with D maybe TRBD2 (6 bases). The DNA end favors TRBJ2-7, so the J call may be wrong. This CDR3 comprises 15 residues. The germline V gene encodes CDR1 SNHLY and CDR2 FYNNEI. CDR3 coding DNA: TGTGCCAGCAGTGAAAGAGGCGGGGCGTCCTACGAGCAGTACTTC. Its protein is CASSERGGASYEQYF.

The rearrangement links TRBV2 to TRBJ2-3; 14 bases agree with TRBD2. The CDR3 consists of 17 residues. From germline, CDR1 is SNHLY and CDR2 FYNNEI. V lost 1 base and J lost 6; bases outside the gene matches: 6. CDR3 sequence reads: CASSEVGLAGGGDTQYF. In DNA, the CDR3 is TGTGCCAGCAGTGAAGTCGGACTAGCGGGGGGCGGGGATACGCAGTATTTT.

In this sample, this clone turned up once. The V call is TRBV5-1, the J call TRBJ1-4; 8 nucleotides match TRBD1. CDR1 SGHRS and CDR2 YFSETQ come from the germline V gene. Losses at the gene ends were 7 bases for V and 7 bases for J; bases not matched to a gene: 9. CDR3 length: 14 amino acids. CDR3 residues: CASSSTGGSEKLFF. The CDR3 DNA sequence: TGCGCCAGCTCTTCAACAGGGGGGAGTGAAAAACTGTTTTTT.

This clone showed up just once. This chain uses TRBV18 with TRBJ1-1, with D uncertain. Trimming took off 1 base at V and 5 bases at J, with 8 bases between the two ends. Germline-derived CDR1 and CDR2 are KGHSH and LQKENI. The CDR3 covers 13 residues. Here the CDR3 DNA reads TGTGCCAGCTCACCACTGGGGAGAACTGAAGCTTTCTTT. Translation gives CASSPLGRTEAFF.

The rearrangement links TRBV28 to TRBJ1-2; TRBD1 might be the D (6 bases). This CDR3 has 12 amino acids. Germline CDR1 and CDR2: MDHEN and SYDVKM. V lost 4 bases and J 5 bases, leaving 8 bases between the germline ends. The CDR3 region is CASSSGQYGYTF. DNA for the CDR3: TGTGCCAGCAGTTCCGGACAGTATGGCTACACCTTC.

This chain connects TRBV29-1 to TRBJ2-3, with D possibly matching TRBD2 (7 bases). The length of the CDR3 is 13 residues. V was clipped by 8 bases and J by 4 bases, with 16 bases between them. Germline V CDR1 and CDR2: SQVTM, ANQGSEA. The DNA of the CDR3 is TGCAGCCACAGGGAGGGGATCGCAGATACGCAGTATTTT. Amino acids: CSHREGIADTQYF.

The V gene is TRBV6-5, the J gene TRBJ1-2, with D unclear. The V and J ends lost 5 bases and 6 bases respectively, with 13 bases between them. This CDR3 has 13 residues. From germline, CDR1 is MNHEY and CDR2 SVGAGI. CDR3 loop: CASSENRNDGYTF. CDR3 DNA sequence: TGTGCCAGCAGTGAAAACAGAAACGATGGCTACACCTTC.

This clone was detected only once. The chain has TRBV7-2 and TRBJ2-7, with D perhaps given as TRBD1 or TRBD2 (5 bases each). Germline CDR1 and CDR2: SGHTA and FQGNSA. V shed 3 bases and J shed 4 bases, with 13 bases lying between them. The CDR3 runs 14 residues. The chain's CDR3 is CASSLGREIYEQYF. CDR3 bases: TGTGCCAGCAGCTTGGGCAGGGAGATTTACGAGCAGTACTTC. The full variable domain, rest sourced from reference TRBV7-2 and TRBJ2-7, is GAGVSQSPSNKVTEKGKDVELRCDPISGHTALYWYRQSLGQGLEFLIYFQGNSAPDKSGLPSDRFSAERTGGSVSTLTIQRTQQEDSAVYLCASSLGREIYEQYFGPGTRLTVT.

As regards this clone: Other DNA variants within this sample encode the same CDR3. The chain links TRBV5-1 to TRBJ2-3, with 11 nucleotides matching TRBD2. The CDR3 is 15 residues long. Losses at the gene ends were 0 bases for V and 3 bases for J; bases not matched to a gene: 0. Germline values: CDR1 SGHRS, CDR2 YFSETQ. CDR3 sequence reads: CASSLGTSGTDTQYF. CDR3 nucleotide sequence: TGCGCCAGCAGCTTGGGGACTAGCGGGACAGATACGCAGTATTTT. The variable domain in full, with the rest retrieved from reference TRBV5-1 and TRBJ2-3, is KAGVTQTPRYLIKTRGQQVTLSCSPISGHRSVSWYQQTPGQGLQFLFEYFSETQRNKGNFPGRFSGRQFSNSRSEMNVSTLELGDSALYLCASSLGTSGTDTQYFGPGTRLTVL.

This clone was seen a single time. The genes are TRBV10-2 and TRBJ1-4; D gene ambiguous. Trimming stripped 10 bases from V and 7 bases from J, with 19 bases between. The germline V gene encodes CDR1 WSHSY and CDR2 SAAADI. CDR3 length: 14 residues. CDR3 loop: CATGGEGRSEKLFF. CDR3 coding DNA: TGCGCCACAGGCGGGGAGGGCCGGAGTGAAAAACTGTTTTTT.

CDR3: CASSLEVSALGDTQYF. The CDR3 DNA is TGCGCCAGCAGCTTGGAGGTTAGCGCGCTGGGAGATACGCAGTATTTT. This chain links TRBV5-1 with TRBJ2-3, with a weak D call TRBD2 (5 bases). This CDR3 has 16 residues. With 0 bases removed from V and 5 bases from J, the gap between germline ends came to 16 bases. CDR1 is SGHRS and CDR2 is YFSETQ in the germline V gene.

This clone was counted once. The rearrangement joins TRBV5-4 to TRBJ1-1; tentatively, D is TRBD1 (6 bases). Germline V gene sequence: CDR1 SGHNT, CDR2 YYREEE (reference sequence). The CDR3 has 15 residues. The V and J ends lost 4 bases and 0 bases respectively, with 13 bases between them. The DNA for the CDR3 is TGTGCCAGCAGCGGGGGCGGACACATGAACACTGAAGCTTTCTTT. This gives the protein CASSGGGHMNTEAFF.

Written as DNA, the CDR3 is TGTGCCATCAGAGACTACCAAGAGTTGGGGACCCAGTACTTC. Protein product: CAIRDYQELGTQYF. The chain joins TRBV10-3 to TRBJ2-5, with D tentatively TRBD2 (5 bases). The V end lost 6 bases, the J end lost 7 bases, and 18 bases lay between the germline ends. The CDR3 loop spans 14 amino acids. CDR1 ENHRY and CDR2 SYGVKD come from the germline V gene.

This clone has just one count. The genes are TRBV4-1 and TRBJ1-2; D might be TRBD1 (5 bases). CDR3 size: 16 residues. Per germline, CDR1 MGHRA and CDR2 YSYEKL. Trimming removed 4 bases at V and 0 bases at J, with 15 bases between. CDR3 sequence: CASSPQWGGTNYGYTF. The CDR3 DNA sequence: TGCGCCAGCAGCCCCCAATGGGGGGGAACTAACTATGGCTACACCTTC.

This chain links TRBV11-2 with TRBJ2-2, with 10 positions matching TRBD1. Per germline, CDR1 SGHAT and CDR2 FQNNGV. After removal of 4 bases from V and 4 bases from J, the junction contained 3 bases not matched to a gene. This CDR3 spans 15 amino acids. The CDR3 sequence is CASSYRTGGTGELFF. CDR3 in DNA: TGTGCCAGCAGCTACAGGACAGGGGGCACCGGGGAGCTGTTTTTT.

This clone was observed a few times. V is TRBV21-1 and J is TRBJ2-7; the table calls TRBD1, which could not be checked here. TRBV21-1 is given as a pseudogene. The CDR3 runs to 14 residues. CDR3 coding DNA: TGTGCCAGCAGCCGCCAGGGGGGACCTTACGAGCAGTACTTC. Protein: CASSRQGGPYEQYF.